The 28 T cell receptor beta chains below were found in one sample sequenced in a study of T cell changes during pregnancy in multiple sclerosis. Clones were read by immunoSEQ multiplex PCR, and TCRdb kept only the in-frame ones, dropping some. In the table there are approximately 90,000 clones, 85% to 95% of which are singletons. The sample in question was peripheral blood, obtained before pregnancy. The receptors stem from a female donor with multiple sclerosis, enrolled in a pregnancy study.

The chain has TRBV10-3 and TRBJ2-3; D is perhaps TRBD2 (6 bases). This CDR3 region has 16 residues. Between the trimmed V and J ends, which lost 7 bases and 0 bases, there was a span of 17 bases. Germline assignment: CDR1 ENHRY and CDR2 SYGVKD. The CDR3 loop reads CAINIAGTSSTDTQYF. The CDR3 nucleotides are TGTGCCATCAATATAGCAGGGACTTCTAGCACAGATACGCAGTATTTT.

This chain links TRBV10-3 with TRBJ1-5; D is ambiguous. Trimming removed 5 bases at V and 4 bases at J, with 6 bases between. Per the germline V gene, CDR1 is ENHRY and CDR2 is SYGVKD. The length of the CDR3 is 12 residues. CDR3 DNA sequence: TGTGCCATCAGTCCCCAGAATCAGCCCCAGCATTTT. It codes for CAISPQNQPQHF.

The chain recombines TRBV7-3 with TRBJ2-7; TRBD2 is a possible D gene (5 bases). Trimming pared 5 bases from V and 5 bases from J, leaving 16 bases between. Germline CDR1 SGHTA, CDR2 FQGTGA. This CDR3 spans 14 amino acids. The CDR3 DNA reads TGTGCCAGCAGCGCCCGAACTAGTAGCGACGAGCAGTACTTC. Its protein is CASSARTSSDEQYF. The whole variable domain, remainder taken from reference TRBV7-3 and TRBJ2-7, is GAGVSQTPSNKVTEKGKYVELRCDPISGHTALYWYRQSLGQGPEFLIYFQGTGAADDSGLPNDRFFAVRPEGSVSTLKIQRTERGDSAVYLCASSARTSSDEQYFGPGTRLTVT.

The V call is TRBV19, the J call TRBJ1-1; TRBD1 agrees at 8 bases. The germline V gene has CDR1 LNHDA and CDR2 SQIVND (reference sequence). J was trimmed by 8 bases and V by 5 bases; bases with no gene match: 10. The CDR3 consists of 14 residues. This chain's CDR3 is CASSSQGAALEAFF. DNA for the CDR3: TGTGCCAGTAGTTCCCAGGGGGCGGCCCTGGAAGCTTTCTTT.

The table lists this clone with a few counts. CDR3 DNA: TGTGCCAGTAGGAGGGTAAATAATTCACCCCTCCACTTT. Its translation: CASRRVNNSPLHF. The chain joins TRBV19 to TRBJ1-6; no definite D call. The CDR3 is 13 amino acids. Germline CDR1 and CDR2: LNHDA and SQIVND (reference sequence). V was trimmed by 6 bases and J by 5 bases, leaving 8 bases between them.

The rearrangement uses TRBV27 and TRBJ2-7; possibly TRBD1 for D (5 bases). Looked up from germline, CDR1 is MNHEY and CDR2 is SMNVEV (reference sequence). Between the trimmed V and J ends, which lost 3 bases and 2 bases, there was a span of 14 bases. This CDR3 has 15 residues. The CDR3 DNA reads TGTGCCAGCAGTTTTTCAAACGACAGAGCCTACGAGCAGTACTTC. Encoded protein: CASSFSNDRAYEQYF.

The DNA for the CDR3 is TGTGCCAGCAGCTTAGGGACAGGTGACAATCAGCCCCAGCATTTT. Its protein product is CASSLGTGDNQPQHF. V gene TRBV11-2 combines with J gene TRBJ1-5; TRBD1 matches 7 bases. J gave up 3 bases and V 1 base, and 3 bases lay outside the gene matches. The CDR3 has 15 residues. CDR1 and CDR2 from the germline V gene are SGHAT and FQNNGV.

The chain has TRBV9 and TRBJ2-1, with 9 bases aligning to TRBD2. V lost 3 bases to trimming and J lost 1 base; unmatched junction nucleotides: 2. CDR1 is SGDLS, CDR2 YYNGEE, per germline. The CDR3 has 15 amino acids. This chain's CDR3 is CASSGSGGSYNEQFF. CDR3 DNA sequence: TGTGCCAGCAGCGGCAGCGGGGGGTCCTACAATGAGCAGTTCTTC.

This clone was detected once. The chain uses TRBV7-9 and TRBJ2-3; no reliable D call. Trimming took off 6 bases at V and 0 bases at J, with 4 bases between the two ends. Germline CDR1 is SEHNR and CDR2 is FQNEAQ (reference sequence). The CDR3 consists of 12 residues. CDR3 in DNA: TGTGCCAGCAGACGGAGCACAGATACGCAGTATTTT. Translated, it gives CASRRSTDTQYF. Full variable domain (remainder filled in from reference TRBV7-9 and TRBJ2-3): DTGVSQNPRHKITKRGQNVTFRCDPISEHNRLYWYRQTLGQGPEFLTYFQNEAQLEKSRLLSDRFSAERPKGSFSTLEIQRTEQGDSAMYLCASRRSTDTQYFGPGTRLTVL.

This chain joins TRBV7-9 and TRBJ1-2; D may be TRBD1 (6 bases). Germline values: CDR1 SEHNR, CDR2 FQNEAQ (reference sequence). The CDR3 contains 13 residues. V dropped 0 bases and J dropped 8 bases, with 10 bases sitting between them. The CDR3 here is CASSLAGARGYTF. In DNA, the CDR3 is TGTGCCAGCAGCTTAGCGGGGGCGCGGGGCTACACCTTC.

The genes are TRBV19 and TRBJ2-5, with 11 bases lining up with TRBD1. The J segment lost 5 bases and the V segment lost 7 bases, leaving 9 bases of the junction unmatched. The CDR3 is made up of 15 amino acids. CDR1 is LNHDA, CDR2 SQIVND, per germline (reference sequence). In DNA form, the CDR3 reads TGTGCCAGTACCGTAGGACAGGGGGCTAGGGAGACCCAGTACTTC. Its protein is CASTVGQGARETQYF. Full variable domain (remainder filled in from reference TRBV19 and TRBJ2-5): DGGITQSPKYLFRKEGQNVTLSCEQNLNHDAMYWYRQDPGQGLRLIYYSQIVNDFQKGDIAEGYSVSREKKESFPLTVTSAQKNPTAFYLCASTVGQGARETQYFGPGTRLLVL.

The chain couples TRBV5-1 to TRBJ2-1, with 11 bases fitting TRBD2. CDR1 is SGHRS and CDR2 is YFSETQ in the germline V gene. V shed 3 bases, J shed 4 bases, and the junction held 12 bases outside the gene matches. This CDR3 spans 18 amino acids. The CDR3 loop reads CASSSPWGGTSGYNEQFF. DNA for the CDR3: TGCGCCAGCAGCTCCCCCTGGGGAGGGACTAGCGGATACAATGAGCAGTTCTTC.

In its sample, this clone was seen once. This chain joins TRBV6-5 and TRBJ1-1; 8 positions match TRBD1. CDR1 is MNHEY and CDR2 is SVGAGI in the germline V gene. CDR3 size: 15 residues. The ends lost 5 bases at V and 6 bases at J; junction bases unmatched: 11. Written as DNA, the CDR3 is TGTGCCAGCAGTCGGGACGTCAGGGGGCGGGCTGAAGCTTTCTTT. Translated, it gives CASSRDVRGRAEAFF.

The chain has TRBV9 and TRBJ2-1; 12 bases line up with TRBD2. The V gene's germline CDR1 is SGDLS and CDR2 YYNGEE. Trimming removed 1 base from V and 7 bases from J; junction bases left unmatched: 6. The CDR3 sequence is 16 residues long. The CDR3: CASSVSTSGGGNEQFF. CDR3 in DNA: TGTGCCAGCAGCGTATCGACTAGCGGGGGAGGGAATGAGCAGTTCTTC.

The chain recombines TRBV6-1 with TRBJ1-5, with D hard to call. Trimming cost V 1 base and J 6 bases, with 4 bases left between them. Germline CDR1 reads MNHNS; CDR2 reads SASEGT. The CDR3 sequence is 12 residues long. The CDR3 here is CASSEGRQPQHF. CDR3 sequence (DNA): TGTGCCAGCAGTGAAGGTCGTCAGCCCCAGCATTTT.

The J gene is TRBJ2-7, the V gene TRBV5-4; 10 bases align to TRBD2. The CDR3 loop spans 16 amino acids. The V segment lost 0 bases and the J segment 4 bases; nucleotides outside the gene matches: 7. Germline V gene sequence: CDR1 SGHNT, CDR2 YYREEE (reference sequence). The CDR3 DNA sequence: TGTGCCAGCAGCTTGGACGTTAGCGGGAGGCTGTACGAGCAGTACTTC. Translation: CASSLDVSGRLYEQYF. Using reference TRBV5-4 and TRBJ2-7 for the parts outside the CDR3, the full variable domain is ETGVTQSPTHLIKTRGQQVTLRCSSQSGHNTVSWYQQALGQGPQFIFQYYREEENGRGNFPPRFSGLQFPNYSSELNVNALELDDSALYLCASSLDVSGRLYEQYFGPGTRLTVT.

CDR3 bases: TGTGCCAGCAATGGAGGCACAGATACGCAGTATTTT. Its protein is CASNGGTDTQYF. The chain links TRBV25-1 to TRBJ2-3; D unresolved. Germline CDR1 is MGHDK and CDR2 is SYGVNS. This CDR3 region has 12 residues. Trimming pared 7 bases from V and 1 base from J, leaving 6 bases between.

The chain employs TRBV28 and TRBJ1-5; D perhaps matches TRBD1 (5 bases). CDR1 is MDHEN, CDR2 SYDVKM, per germline. The CDR3 extends over 12 amino acids. V dropped 5 bases and J dropped 7 bases, with 9 bases sitting between them. CDR3 DNA sequence: TGTGCCAGCAGTCCCACAGGACAGCCCCAGCATTTT. Its protein is CASSPTGQPQHF.

This chain joins TRBV2 and TRBJ2-7; D perhaps matches TRBD2 (6 bases). Between the trimmed V and J ends, which lost 6 bases and 6 bases, there was a span of 15 bases. Looked up from germline, CDR1 is SNHLY and CDR2 is FYNNEI. The CDR3 length is 13 residues. CDR3 bases: TGTGCCAGCAGCGAATTACGCGGGGTCGAGCAGTACTTC. Translating it yields CASSELRGVEQYF.

The chain recombines TRBV5-4 with TRBJ2-3; TRBD1 agrees at 8 bases. Germline CDR1 is SGHNT and CDR2 is YYREEE (reference sequence). Trimming at V came to 4 bases and at J to 3 bases, leaving 4 bases not matched to a gene. The CDR3 has 14 residues. The CDR3 bases are TGTGCCAGCAGCGCCCGACAGGGGACAGATACGCAGTATTTT. Amino acids: CASSARQGTDTQYF.

In its sample, this clone was seen once. The J gene is TRBJ2-1, the V gene TRBV28, with D maybe TRBD2 (6 bases). V was trimmed by 7 bases and J by 8 bases, leaving 18 bases between them. Looked up from germline, CDR1 is MDHEN and CDR2 is SYDVKM. This CDR3 region has 14 residues. CDR3 sequence: CASTLTGVVDEQFF. As DNA, the CDR3 is TGTGCCAGCACCCTGACGGGGGTGGTGGATGAGCAGTTCTTC.

Only one count was recorded for this clone. The CDR3 reads CASRPREFNQPQHF. In DNA, the CDR3 is TGTGCCAGTAGACCCCGGGAGTTTAATCAGCCCCAGCATTTT. This chain joins TRBV19 and TRBJ1-5; D is unresolved. Germline V CDR1 and CDR2: LNHDA, SQIVND (reference sequence). The ends were cut back, 6 bases at V and 4 bases at J, with 13 bases in the middle. The CDR3 sequence is 14 residues long.

DNA for the CDR3: TGTGCCAGCAGCCGTTATACACTTACAGGGGTGATAGGCACCGGGGAGCTGTTTTTT. Amino acids: CASSRYTLTGVIGTGELFF. The rearrangement links TRBV9 to TRBJ2-2; 7 bases agree with TRBD1. The CDR3 totals 19 residues. The V segment lost 4 bases and the J segment 4 bases; nucleotides outside the gene matches: 19. Germline V gives CDR1 SGDLS, CDR2 YYNGEE.

This CDR3 reads CASSEPGGQRLIQPQHF. As DNA, the CDR3 is TGTGCCAGCAGTGAGCCAGGGGGACAACGATTGATCCAGCCCCAGCATTTT. This chain connects TRBV2 to TRBJ1-5; 7 bases align to TRBD1. Germline V gives CDR1 SNHLY, CDR2 FYNNEI. This CDR3 has 17 amino acids. Unmatched junction bases numbered 15, after V lost 3 bases and J lost 7 bases.

About this clone: An end of the junction does not agree with germline; a read error may underlie this. V usage is TRBV11-3 and J usage is TRBJ2-3, with TRBD2 identical over 8 bases. CDR3 size: 14 residues. From germline, CDR1 is SGHNT and CDR2 YENEEA. This CDR3 is CASSSAGDTNTQYF. CDR3 nucleotides: TGTGCCAGCAGCTCAGCGGGAGACACAAATACGCAGTATTTT.

This chain uses TRBV4-1 with TRBJ2-7, with 8 bases fitting TRBD2. V lost 0 bases and J lost 4; bases outside the gene matches: 8. This CDR3 comprises 16 residues. The germline V gene encodes CDR1 MGHRA and CDR2 YSYEKL. The CDR3 region has the DNA TGCGCCAGCAGCCAAGAGAAGCGGGGGAACCGATACGAGCAGTACTTC. Translated: CASSQEKRGNRYEQYF.

This clone has just one count. The chain has TRBV27 and TRBJ2-5; no clear D. Per the germline V gene, CDR1 is MNHEY and CDR2 is SMNVEV (reference sequence). V was trimmed by 2 bases and J by 0 bases, leaving 10 bases between them. The CDR3 sequence is 15 residues long. The CDR3 sequence: CASSLGTRNQETQYF. CDR3 nucleotide sequence: TGTGCCAGCAGTTTAGGTACCAGGAACCAAGAGACCCAGTACTTC.

The rearrangement links TRBV5-1 to TRBJ1-2; D perhaps matches TRBD1 (6 bases). Looked up from germline, CDR1 is SGHRS and CDR2 is YFSETQ. This CDR3 region has 16 residues. Trimming pared 0 bases from V and 5 bases from J, leaving 17 bases between. The CDR3 DNA reads TGCGCCAGCAGCTTGGCCGGGGCACCTGGGACATATGGCTACACCTTC. Translated: CASSLAGAPGTYGYTF.